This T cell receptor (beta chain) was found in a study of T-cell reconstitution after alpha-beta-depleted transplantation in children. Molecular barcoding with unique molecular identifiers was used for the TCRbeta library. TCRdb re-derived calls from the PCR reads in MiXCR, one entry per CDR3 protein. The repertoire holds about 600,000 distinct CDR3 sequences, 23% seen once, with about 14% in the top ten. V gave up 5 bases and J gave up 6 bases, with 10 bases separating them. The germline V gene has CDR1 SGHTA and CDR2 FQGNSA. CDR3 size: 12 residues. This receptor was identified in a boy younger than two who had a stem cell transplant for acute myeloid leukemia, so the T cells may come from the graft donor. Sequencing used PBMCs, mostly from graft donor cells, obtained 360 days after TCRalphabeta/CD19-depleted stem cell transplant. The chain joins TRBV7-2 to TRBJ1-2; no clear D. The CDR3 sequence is CASSPNQHGYTF. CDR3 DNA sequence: TGTGCCAGCAGCCCAAATCAGCATGGCTACACCTTC.